The next 26 T cell receptor beta chains were all read from a single sample in a study of T cells after yellow fever vaccination. From the 5' RACE reads, TCRdb called clonotypes with MiXCR, one entry per CDR3 protein. The table lists a few hundred thousand distinct CDR3 sequences, roughly 8% of them singletons. This specimen was PBMCs, taken about 41 days after the first yellow fever vaccination. These receptors all come from a man between 18 and 35 years old who received the YFV17D yellow fever vaccine.

This clonotype has a handful of counts. The V gene is TRBV6-1, the J gene TRBJ2-1, with 7 bases identical to TRBD2. Germline loops: CDR1 MNHNS, CDR2 SASEGT. V lost 6 bases and J lost 9; bases outside the gene matches: 8. CDR3 length equals 13 residues. CDR3 residues: CASRGGTGAEQFF. The CDR3 coding sequence is TGTGCCAGCAGGGGGGGGACTGGGGCTGAGCAGTTCTTC.

V and J are TRBV20-1 and TRBJ2-3; TRBD2 matches at 9 bases. The J segment lost 2 bases and the V segment lost 6 bases, leaving 9 bases of the junction unmatched. This CDR3 spans 15 amino acids. In germline, CDR1 is DFQATT, CDR2 SNEGSKA (reference sequence). As DNA, the CDR3 is TGCAGTGCCAGTCAGACTAGCGGCCTCACAGATACGCAGTATTTT. This encodes CSASQTSGLTDTQYF.

This clonotype was recorded a few times. The chain is built from TRBV3-1 and TRBJ2-7; 8 nucleotides match TRBD1. Germline V gives CDR1 LGHDT, CDR2 YNNKEL (reference sequence). J lost 4 bases, V lost 3 bases, and 5 bases had no gene match. This CDR3 has 14 residues. CDR3 residues: CASSQRQGNYEQYV. The CDR3 DNA reads as TGTGCCAGCAGCCAGAGACAGGGGAATTACGAGCAGTACGTC.

Only a few counts were recorded for this clonotype. The chain employs TRBV7-2 and TRBJ1-6, with a possible D match to TRBD1 (5 bases). The CDR3 contains 13 residues. Germline CDR1 is SGHTA and CDR2 is FQGNSA. V lost 5 bases and J 10 bases, leaving 12 bases between the germline ends. The CDR3 coding sequence is TGTGCCAGCAGCCGGGGGGTAGGGTCACCCCTCCACTTT. Translated, it gives CASSRGVGSPLHF.

This clonotype showed up just a few times. In nucleotides, the CDR3 is TGTGCCAGCAGCCAGGGGACTAGCGCGGGCTACGAGCAGTACTTC. Residues: CASSQGTSAGYEQYF. The V and J genes are TRBV14 and TRBJ2-7; 10 bases line up with TRBD2. The ends lost 3 bases at V and 3 bases at J; junction bases unmatched: 5. Looked up from germline, CDR1 is SGHDN and CDR2 is FVKESK. This CDR3 comprises 15 residues.

This clonotype has only a few counts. The chain has TRBV5-4 and TRBJ2-5; 8 nucleotides line up with TRBD2. CDR1 is SGHNT and CDR2 is YYREEE in the germline V gene (reference sequence). V trimming: 1 base; J trimming: 2 bases; junction bases outside the gene matches: 1. The CDR3 length is 14 residues. CDR3 bases: TGTGCCAGCAGCTTGATAGCGGGACAAGAGACCCAGTACTTC. It specifies CASSLIAGQETQYF.

This chain uses TRBV10-3 with TRBJ2-7; possibly TRBD1 for D (6 bases). Germline-derived CDR1 and CDR2 are ENHRY and SYGVKD. The germline V and J ends were trimmed by 10 bases and 0 bases, with 10 bases remaining between them. This CDR3 spans 12 amino acids. CDR3 sequence: CATRDISYEQYV. The DNA for the CDR3 is TGTGCCACCCGGGACATCTCCTACGAGCAGTACGTC.

The chain combines TRBV11-2 with TRBJ2-3, with 11 positions matching TRBD2. The V gene's germline CDR1 is SGHAT and CDR2 FQNNGV. The CDR3 length is 19 residues. The V and J ends lost 3 bases and 0 bases, in that order; junction bases with no gene match: 11. DNA for the CDR3: TGTGCCAGCAGCTTTCCGACTAGCGGGGATACCACTAGCACAGATACGCAGTATTTT. Its translation: CASSFPTSGDTTSTDTQYF.

In this sample, this clonotype turned up a few times. The chain recombines TRBV23-1 with TRBJ2-4; tentative D call: TRBD2 (5 bases). TRBV23-1 is an ORF, with its function uncertain. Deletions cut 0 bases from V and 0 bases from J, with 9 bases between. The CDR3 totals 16 residues. In nucleotides, the CDR3 is TGCGCCAGCAGTCAATCGGGAGAACTAGCCAAAAACATTCAGTACTTC. As protein: CASSQSGELAKNIQYF.

The chain links TRBV7-8 to TRBJ2-3; 10 positions match TRBD2. CDR3 length: 17 amino acids. The J segment lost 4 bases and the V segment lost 6 bases, leaving 13 bases of the junction unmatched. From germline, CDR1 is SGHVS and CDR2 FQNEAQ. For the CDR3, the DNA is TGTGCCAGCAGATCCCCCTGGCTAGCGGGGGAATCAGATACGCAGTATTTT. Its protein is CASRSPWLAGESDTQYF.

The rearrangement uses TRBV5-1 and TRBJ2-1; D is undetermined. V was clipped by 1 base and J by 0 bases, with 26 bases between them. This CDR3 has 21 residues. CDR1 is SGHRS and CDR2 is YFSETQ in the germline V gene. In nucleotides, the CDR3 is TGCGCCAGCAGCTTGAGTTTCGCCCGTCCTCATGTCCTAAGCTCCTACAATGAGCAGTTCTTC. Translating it yields CASSLSFARPHVLSSYNEQFF.

This clonotype was seen a handful of times. The chain employs TRBV12-3 or TRBV12-4 and TRBJ2-3, with TRBD2 matching 9 bases. V was pared by 1 base and J by 7 bases, with 9 bases of the junction left unmatched. The CDR3 totals 16 residues. The DNA of the CDR3 is TGTGCCAGCAGTTTAGGGACCGGGCGGGGGGGTCATACGCAGTATTTT. Protein sequence: CASSLGTGRGGHTQYF.

The rearrangement joins TRBV4-3 to TRBJ1-2; D not certain. Per the germline V gene, CDR1 is LGHNA and CDR2 is YSLEER. Trimming cost V 2 bases and J 9 bases, with 13 bases left between them. The CDR3 consists of 13 residues. CDR3 in amino acids: CASSQLEGGRYTF. CDR3 DNA sequence: TGCGCCAGCAGCCAATTGGAGGGAGGCCGCTACACCTTC.

This clonotype was detected a few times. This rearrangement joins TRBV20-1 to TRBJ2-1, with 12 bases lining up with TRBD2. Germline CDR1 and CDR2: DFQATT and SNEGSKA (reference sequence). The CDR3 runs to 16 residues. With 0 bases clipped from V and 9 bases from J, the junction kept 9 bases outside the gene matches. The DNA for the CDR3 is TGCAGTGCTAGAGATCAGACTAGCGGGGGCTTAGGTGAGCAGTTCTTC. This encodes CSARDQTSGGLGEQFF.

This chain connects TRBV27 to TRBJ1-2, with D perhaps matching TRBD1 (6 bases). V was pared by 0 bases and J by 8 bases, with 16 bases between. The germline V gene encodes CDR1 MNHEY and CDR2 SMNVEV (reference sequence). The CDR3 runs 15 residues. The CDR3 sequence is CASSLSDRLGKGYTF. The CDR3 region has the DNA TGTGCCAGCAGTTTATCAGACAGGCTCGGGAAGGGCTACACCTTC.

This clonotype was observed a handful of times. V usage is TRBV6-1 and J usage is TRBJ1-2; TRBD1 matches at 8 bases. The CDR3 loop spans 14 amino acids. The V gene's germline CDR1 is MNHNS and CDR2 SASEGT. J lost 8 bases, V lost 6 bases, and 11 bases had no gene match. The CDR3 nucleotides read TGTGCCAGCAGCTCTGACAGGGGAGGAGGGGGCTACACCTTC. Translated: CASSSDRGGGGYTF.

The rearrangement links TRBV7-9 to TRBJ2-3; D may correspond to TRBD1 or TRBD2 (5 bases each). The germline gives CDR1 SEHNR, CDR2 FQNEAQ (reference sequence). V was pared by 3 bases and J by 2 bases, with 9 bases between. The CDR3 runs 14 residues. Written as DNA, the CDR3 is TGTGCCAGCAGCTTTACGGGGACCACAGATACGCAGTATTTT. It is translated as CASSFTGTTDTQYF.

This chain uses TRBV4-1 with TRBJ2-1, with D tentatively TRBD2 (5 bases). Germline V CDR1 and CDR2: MGHRA, YSYEKL. Trimming stripped 1 base from V and 7 bases from J, with 11 bases between. This CDR3 comprises 14 residues. CDR3 protein: CASSQVVGVNEQFF. CDR3 in DNA: TGCGCCAGCAGCCAAGTAGTCGGGGTTAATGAGCAGTTCTTC.

The V gene is TRBV5-1, the J gene TRBJ1-2; TRBD1 might be the D (5 bases). This CDR3 has 15 amino acids. Germline V CDR1 and CDR2: SGHRS, YFSETQ. V gave up 7 bases and J gave up 3 bases, with 19 bases separating them. CDR3 protein: CASGRYTGLDYGYTF. CDR3 nucleotide sequence: TGCGCCAGCGGACGTTATACAGGTTTAGACTATGGCTACACCTTC.

V gene TRBV6-2 or TRBV6-3 combines with J gene TRBJ2-5, with 10 positions matching TRBD2. Germline V CDR1 and CDR2: MNHEY, SVGEGT. After removal of 2 bases from V and 5 bases from J, the junction contained 8 bases not matched to a gene. The CDR3 length is 16 residues. CDR3 residues: CASSYLLAGEKETQYF. The CDR3 DNA reads as TGTGCCAGCAGTTACCTGCTAGCGGGGGAGAAGGAGACCCAGTACTTC.

This clonotype was recorded a few times. The genes are TRBV5-1 and TRBJ1-4; possibly TRBD1 for D (5 bases). CDR1 is SGHRS, CDR2 YFSETQ, per germline. The CDR3 is made up of 16 amino acids. Trimming removed 0 bases at V and 8 bases at J, with 17 bases between. The CDR3 DNA sequence: TGCGCCAGCAGCTTGGCTCTTCCGGTAGGGGAAGAAAAACTGTTTTTT. This codes for CASSLALPVGEEKLFF.

This clonotype was counted between two and nine times. This chain links TRBV7-2 with TRBJ1-6, with D possibly TRBD1 on 6 matching bases. The CDR3 length is 14 residues. CDR1 SGHTA and CDR2 FQGNSA come from the germline V gene. V gave up 4 bases and J gave up 10 bases, with 14 bases separating them. The DNA of the CDR3 is TGTGCCAGCAGCTCCTGGGGGGCGAGCTCACCCCTCCACTTT. It codes for CASSSWGASSPLHF.

The rearrangement links TRBV15 to TRBJ2-1, with 8 bases that match TRBD2. Germline loops: CDR1 LNHNV, CDR2 YYDKDF (reference sequence). This CDR3 is built from 18 residues. After removal of 0 bases from V and 7 bases from J, the junction contained 14 bases not matched to a gene. The CDR3 nucleotides read TGTGCCACCAGCAGAGATCATGTTCAAGCGGGGGATATTAATGAGCAGTTCTTC. It specifies CATSRDHVQAGDINEQFF.

This chain joins TRBV20-1 and TRBJ1-2; 8 bases match TRBD1. CDR3 size: 15 residues. The V gene end was trimmed by 6 bases and the J gene end by 6 bases; junction bases not matched to a gene: 15. The germline V gene has CDR1 DFQATT and CDR2 SNEGSKA (reference sequence). As DNA, the CDR3 is TGCAGTGCCCTAGACAGGGGATTACAAGGGCATGGCTACACCTTC. Protein sequence: CSALDRGLQGHGYTF.

This rearrangement joins TRBV29-1 to TRBJ2-3, with D tentatively TRBD1 or TRBD2 (5 bases each). The ends were cut back, 5 bases at V and 0 bases at J, with 15 bases in the middle. CDR1 is SQVTM, CDR2 ANQGSEA, per germline. The CDR3 runs 15 residues. This CDR3 reads CSVRPGQSSTDTQYF. In nucleotides, the CDR3 is TGCAGCGTTAGACCGGGGCAATCTAGCACAGATACGCAGTATTTT.

V and J are TRBV20-1 and TRBJ2-7; 7 nucleotides match TRBD2. Germline CDR1 and CDR2: DFQATT and SNEGSKA (reference sequence). Trimming took 5 bases from V and 5 from J; bases not matched to a gene: 18. The CDR3 sequence is 16 residues long. The CDR3 reads CSARISGATSKNEQYF. CDR3 coding DNA: TGCAGTGCTCGAATAAGCGGGGCCACCTCGAAGAACGAGCAGTACTTC.